These T cell receptor beta chains were read from a single sample in a study of cytomegalovirus exposure and HLA in healthy donors. Some clones are missing from TCRdb's copy, which holds only in-frame ones; the method was immunoSEQ multiplex PCR. The sample comprises about 160,000 clones, roughly 80% of which are singletons, and about 2.4% rests with the top ten. Sample: PBMCs. These receptors came from a male donor in good health and CMV-seronegative. Both conserved end residues are part of each CDR3. A D gene is named only where the DNA matches it firmly. Size tells how often a clone was seen (once, few, many) or the class of an expanded clone, and some rows leave it out.

>NA|TRBJ2-1|TRBD2|TRBV7-7
TGTGCTAGCAGCCCCGGGCCAGCGGGAGGGCCCTACAATGAGCAGTTCTTC
CASSPGPAGGPYNEQFF
>NA|TRBJ2-5|NA|TRBV7-9
TGTGCCAGCAGCTTTGTCGCGGGGATAATCGAGACCCAGTACTTC
CASSFVAGIIETQYF
>NA|TRBJ2-5|NA|TRBV27
TGTGCCAGCAGTTTCAGGGAAGGGGGAGAGACCCAGTACTTC
CASSFREGGETQYF
>NA|TRBJ2-1|TRBD1|TRBV5-4
TGTGCCAGCAGCTACGGACAGGGCAGGAATGAGCAGTTCTTC
CASSYGQGRNEQFF
>NA|TRBJ2-1|TRBD2|TRBV2
TGTGCCAGCAGTAGAGCGGGGGGCGTCAATGAGCAGTTCTTC
CASSRAGGVNEQFF
>NA|TRBJ2-7|NA|TRBV6-1
TGTGCCAGCAGTGAAAATCCGGACACAGCCTACGAGCAGTACTTC
CASSENPDTAYEQYF
>NA|TRBJ2-7|NA|TRBV7-9
TGTTCCAGCAGCTACAACTACGAGCAGTACTTC
CSSSYNYEQYF
>NA|TRBJ1-1|NA|TRBV13
TGTGCCAGCAGCCCACGTACAGTGGACACTGAAGCTTTCTTT
CASSPRTVDTEAFF
>NA|TRBJ1-2|TRBD1|TRBV5-4
TGTGCCAGCAGCGAACTGACAGGGGGCAGCTATGGCTACACCTTC
CASSELTGGSYGYTF
>NA|TRBJ1-1|NA|TRBV19
TGTGCCAGTAGTATGCGGGACCTTGAAGCTTTCTTT
CASSMRDLEAFF
>NA|TRBJ1-5|TRBD1|TRBV7-2
TGTGCCAGCAGCTTAGGAACAGGGGGAGTGGCAAGCAATCAGCCCCAGCATTTT
CASSLGTGGVASNQPQHF
>few|TRBJ2-1|NA|TRBV6-4
TGTGCCAGCAGTGACTCTAGCGGCTCCTACAATGAGCAGTTCTTC
CASSDSSGSYNEQFF
>NA|TRBJ1-6|NA|TRBV5-1
TGCGCCAGCAGCATACAGGGTGGGGATTCACCCCTCCACTTT
CASSIQGGDSPLHF
>NA|TRBJ2-3|TRBD2|TRBV5-1
TGCGCCAGCAGCATTAGCGGGGACACAGATACGCAGTATTTT
CASSISGDTDTQYF
>NA|TRBJ2-5|TRBD1|TRBV5-4
TGTGCCAGCAGTCCTAAGGACAGGGGACAAGAGACCCAGTACTTC
CASSPKDRGQETQYF
>NA|TRBJ2-5|NA|TRBV28
TGTGCCAGCAGTATTGTGGCCGCGGGGGAGACCCAGTACTTC
CASSIVAAGETQYF
>once|TRBJ2-7|NA|TRBV7-2
TGTGCCAGCAGCTTAGGCTTAGCTTCCTACGAGCAGTACTTC
CASSLGLASYEQYF
>NA|TRBJ2-3|TRBD2|TRBV28
TGTGCCAGCAGTTCTCCCGGGAGGACAGATACGCAGTATTTT
CASSSPGRTDTQYF
>NA|TRBJ1-6|TRBD1|TRBV5-4
TGTGCCAGCAGCTCCAGGACAGGGTTTTTTAATTCACCCCTCCACTTT
CASSSRTGFFNSPLHF
>NA|TRBJ1-2|NA|TRBV6-5
TGTGCCAGCAGCCCGGAGGGACGGATCTATGGCTACACCTTC
CASSPEGRIYGYTF
>NA|TRBJ2-3|NA|TRBV19
TGTGCCAGTAGTACCAGTTCCACAGATACGCAGTATTTT
CASSTSSTDTQYF
>NA|TRBJ1-1|NA|TRBV27
TGTGCCAGCAGTTTGGGACACTTTCGCCCCATGAACACTGAAGCTTTCTTT
CASSLGHFRPMNTEAFF
>NA|TRBJ2-7|NA|TRBV27
TGTGCCAGCAGTTACGGCGGGGCAAGCTACGAGCAGTACTTC
CASSYGGASYEQYF
>NA|TRBJ1-1|NA|TRBV10-3
TGTGCCACTTCCAGGGGCGCTCCCCAGAACACTGAAGCTTTCTTT
CATSRGAPQNTEAFF
>NA|TRBJ2-3|TRBD2|TRBV13
TGTGCCAGCAGCTCCCTTGAGGTAGCGGGAGAAATCGTCGATACGCAGTATTTT
CASSSLEVAGEIVDTQYF
>few|TRBJ2-7|NA|TRBV5-1
TGCGCTTTGAGGGGGGGCGGCGAGCAGTACTTC
CALRGGGEQYF
>NA|TRBJ2-1|NA|TRBV7-9
TGTGCCAGCAGCTTATTAGGCAGGGACTTGGGTGAGCAGTTCTTC
CASSLLGRDLGEQFF
>few|TRBJ2-2|NA|TRBV18
TGTGCCAGCTCACCGTCGGTCAGGGTCACCGGGGAGCTGTTTTTT
CASSPSVRVTGELFF
>NA|TRBJ2-5|TRBD1|TRBV7-2
TGTGCCAGCAGCTATGGGACAGAAGCCCGAGGGACCCAGTACTTC
CASSYGTEARGTQYF
>NA|TRBJ2-7|NA|TRBV6-1
TGTGCCAGCGACAGACAGGCCTACGAGCAGTACTTC
CASDRQAYEQYF
>NA|TRBJ2-7|TRBD2|TRBV7-8
TGTGCCAGCACCTTCGGGGGGATGGCCTACGAGCAGTACTTC
CASTFGGMAYEQYF
>NA|TRBJ1-6|NA|TRBV27
TGTGCCAGCAGGGTGGCAGTTAATTCACCCCTCCACTTT
CASRVAVNSPLHF
>NA|TRBJ1-5|NA|TRBV2
TGTGCCAGCAGTGAATTTCCGGAGGTGGAGCCCCAGCATTTT
CASSEFPEVEPQHF
>NA|TRBJ1-2|NA|TRBV6-5
TGTGCCAGCAGTTACTCCCGAGGGCTTAACTATGGCTACACCTTC
CASSYSRGLNYGYTF
>NA|TRBJ2-7|NA|TRBV19
TGTGCCAGTAGTATTACGGCGGCCTACGAGCAGTACTTC
CASSITAAYEQYF
>NA|TRBJ2-3|TRBD1|TRBV6-1
TGTGCCAGCAGTGTACAGGGGACAGATACGCAGTATTTT
CASSVQGTDTQYF
>NA|TRBJ2-7|NA|TRBV27
TGTGCCAGCAGCTACCTTTCCCGGGACACCTTTTACGAGCAGTACTTC
CASSYLSRDTFYEQYF
>NA|TRBJ1-5|TRBD1|TRBV6-1
TGTGCCAGCAGTGAAGCTCAGGGGGCAGGGCAGCCCCAGCATTTT
CASSEAQGAGQPQHF
>NA|TRBJ1-5|NA|TRBV4-2
TGTGCCAGCAGCCAAAGGGAGGGGCCCAATCAGCCCCAGCATTTT
CASSQREGPNQPQHF
>NA|TRBJ2-3|TRBD2|TRBV10-3
TGTGCCATCAGTGAGAAAGAGAGGGGACTAGTCACAGATACGCAGTATTTT
CAISEKERGLVTDTQYF
>NA|TRBJ2-2|TRBD1|TRBV7-3
TGTGCCAGCAGCACGGACAGGGGGCATAGCGGGGAGCTGTTTTTT
CASSTDRGHSGELFF
>NA|TRBJ1-4|TRBD1|TRBV9
TGTGCCAGCAGCGCCAGACAGGGGACTAATGAAAAACTGTTTTTT
CASSARQGTNEKLFF
>NA|TRBJ1-6|TRBD1|TRBV30
TGTGCCTGGAGCCGAGACAGGGGGCCGCCTTATAATTCACCCCTCCACTTT
CAWSRDRGPPYNSPLHF
>NA|TRBJ2-3|TRBD1|TRBV9
TGTGCCAGCAGCGTAGGGACACAGGGGCCAGATACGCAGTATTTT
CASSVGTQGPDTQYF
>NA|TRBJ2-5|NA|TRBV21-1
TGTGCCAGCAGCAACACGCAGGACAGGGCGGTGAGTGAAACCCAGTACTTC
CASSNTQDRAVSETQYF
>once|TRBJ2-3|NA|TRBV27
TGTGCCAGCAGTTTTCGGACAGGATCCGGAGGGGATACGCAGTATTTT
CASSFRTGSGGDTQYF
>NA|TRBJ2-3|TRBD1|TRBV7-2
TGTGCCAGCAGTCACCCGGGCAGGGGGCCGCAGTATTTT
CASSHPGRGPQYF
>NA|TRBJ1-6|TRBD1|TRBV5-1
TGCGCCAGCAGCTTGCTGGACAGGGGAGCGTCACCCCTCCACTTT
CASSLLDRGASPLHF
>NA|TRBJ1-2|NA|TRBV2
TGTGCCAGCAGGGGGGGGCAGGCGACCCCTGGCTACACCTTC
CASRGGQATPGYTF
>NA|TRBJ2-2|TRBD1|TRBV29-1
TGCAGCGCCAGGACAGGGCTAACTCTCACCGGGGAGCTGTTTTTT
CSARTGLTLTGELFF
>NA|TRBJ2-7|TRBD2|TRBV27
TGTGCCAGCAGTCAACCGGTGGGACTAGCGGGGGCCTATAAAAACGAGCAGTACTTC
CASSQPVGLAGAYKNEQYF
>NA|TRBJ1-5|TRBD1|TRBV19
TGTGCCAGTGCCATACCGGGACAGGGAACGGGCAATCAGCCCCAGCATTTT
CASAIPGQGTGNQPQHF
>few|TRBJ1-3|NA|TRBV5-6
TGTGCCAGCAGCTTCCCGGGCTCTGGAAACACCATATATTTT
CASSFPGSGNTIYF
>NA|TRBJ2-7|NA|TRBV2
TGTGCCAGCAGCCGGGAGCCCTACGAGCAGTACTTC
CASSREPYEQYF
>once|TRBJ2-7|TRBD1|TRBV13
TGTGCCAGCAGTCGAGGACAGGGGGTTGGCTACGAGCAGTACTTC
CASSRGQGVGYEQYF
>NA|TRBJ2-7|NA|TRBV20-1
TGCAGTGCCGCCGGGTCTGGGGAGCAGTACTTC
CSAAGSGEQYF
>NA|TRBJ2-1|TRBD1|TRBV6-4
TGTGCCAGCAGTGATTTACAGGGGAACAATGAGCAGTTCTTC
CASSDLQGNNEQFF
>once|TRBJ2-1|TRBD1|TRBV6-4
TGTGCCAGCAGTGACTCGACAGGGGGCAATGAGCAGTTCTTC
CASSDSTGGNEQFF